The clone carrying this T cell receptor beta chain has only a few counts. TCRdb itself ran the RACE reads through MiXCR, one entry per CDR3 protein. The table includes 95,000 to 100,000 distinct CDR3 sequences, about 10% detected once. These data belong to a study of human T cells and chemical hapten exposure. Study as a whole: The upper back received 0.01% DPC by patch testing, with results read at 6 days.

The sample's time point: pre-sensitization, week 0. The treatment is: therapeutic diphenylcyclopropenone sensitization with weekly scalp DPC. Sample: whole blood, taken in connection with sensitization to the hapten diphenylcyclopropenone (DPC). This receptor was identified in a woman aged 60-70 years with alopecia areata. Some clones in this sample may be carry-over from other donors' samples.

CDR3 sequence (DNA): TGTGCCAGCAGCGTAGATTCAAGGGAACCCGCCACAGATACGCAGTATTTT. Its protein is CASSVDSREPATDTQYF. This chain links TRBV9 with TRBJ2-3, with no clear D. Germline V lookup: CDR1 SGDLS, CDR2 YYNGEE. The CDR3 runs 17 residues. Trimming cost V 0 bases and J 2 bases, with 16 bases left between them.